This paragraph covers one TCR beta chain sequence. The antigen is not known. The data stem from a study of cytomegalovirus exposure and HLA in healthy donors. Across the whole study: The roughly 130 validation repertoires used the same platform as the roughly 670 first-cohort repertoires, a later analysis reported. Findings and limits, study-wide: The authors enumerated some 170 TCR beta chains as linked to cytomegalovirus.

Trimming took 2 bases from V and 0 from J, leaving 5 bases between them. The V gene's germline CDR1 is MNHNY and CDR2 SVGAGI (reference sequence). This CDR3 region has 14 residues. Measured with immunoSEQ multiplex PCR; TCRdb has only the in-frame clones, and not every one. This sample has about 140,000 clones, with about 86% found just once. The chain uses TRBV6-6 and TRBJ2-1; D gene ambiguous. Sequencing was done on a sample of PBMCs. This TCR derives from a man younger than 35 in good health and CMV-seronegative. CDR3 protein: CASSYGGSYNEQFF. CDR3 coding DNA: TGTGCCAGCAGTTACGGCGGCTCCTACAATGAGCAGTTCTTC.